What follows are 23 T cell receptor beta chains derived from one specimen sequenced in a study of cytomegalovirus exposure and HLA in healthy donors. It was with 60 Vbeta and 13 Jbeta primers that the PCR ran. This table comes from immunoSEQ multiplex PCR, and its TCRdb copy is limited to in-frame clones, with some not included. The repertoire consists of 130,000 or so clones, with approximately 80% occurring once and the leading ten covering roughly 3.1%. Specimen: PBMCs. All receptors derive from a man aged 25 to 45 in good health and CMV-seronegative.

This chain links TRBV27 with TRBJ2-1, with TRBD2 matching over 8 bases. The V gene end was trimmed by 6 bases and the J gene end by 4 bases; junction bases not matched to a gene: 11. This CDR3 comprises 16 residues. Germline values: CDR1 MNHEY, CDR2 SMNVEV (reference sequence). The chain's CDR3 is CASSRDSGEVYNEQFF. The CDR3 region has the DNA TGTGCCAGCAGCCGTGATAGCGGGGAAGTATACAATGAGCAGTTCTTC.

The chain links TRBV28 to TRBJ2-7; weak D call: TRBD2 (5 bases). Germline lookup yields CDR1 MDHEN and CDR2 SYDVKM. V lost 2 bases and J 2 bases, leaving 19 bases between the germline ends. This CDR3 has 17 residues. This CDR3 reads CASSLVVGERLTYEQYF. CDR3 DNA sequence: TGTGCCAGCAGTTTAGTAGTCGGGGAGCGGCTCACCTACGAGCAGTACTTC.

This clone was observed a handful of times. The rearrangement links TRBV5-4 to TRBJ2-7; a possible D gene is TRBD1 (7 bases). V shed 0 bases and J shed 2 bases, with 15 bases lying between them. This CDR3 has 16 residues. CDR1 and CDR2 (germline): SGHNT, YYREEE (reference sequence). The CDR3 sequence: CASSLAKGGGTYEQYF. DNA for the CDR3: TGTGCCAGCAGCTTGGCGAAAGGAGGGGGCACCTACGAGCAGTACTTC.

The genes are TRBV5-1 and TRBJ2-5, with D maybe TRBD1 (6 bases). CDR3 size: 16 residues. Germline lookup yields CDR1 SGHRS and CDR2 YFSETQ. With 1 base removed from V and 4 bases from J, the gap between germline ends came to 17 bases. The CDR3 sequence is CASSLTPTGIGETQYF. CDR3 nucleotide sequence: TGCGCCAGCAGCTTGACACCTACAGGGATCGGAGAGACCCAGTACTTC.

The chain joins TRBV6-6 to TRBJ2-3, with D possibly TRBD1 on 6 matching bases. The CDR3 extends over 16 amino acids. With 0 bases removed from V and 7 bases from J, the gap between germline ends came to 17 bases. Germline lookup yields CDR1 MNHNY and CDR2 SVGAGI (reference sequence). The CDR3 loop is CASSYSTQGGGNTQYF. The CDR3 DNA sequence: TGTGCCAGCAGTTACTCGACACAGGGTGGCGGAAATACGCAGTATTTT.

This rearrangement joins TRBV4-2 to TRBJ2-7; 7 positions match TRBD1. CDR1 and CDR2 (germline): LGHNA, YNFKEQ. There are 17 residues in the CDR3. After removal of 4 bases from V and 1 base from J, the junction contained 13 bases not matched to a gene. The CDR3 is CASSPFPHRGSSYEQYF. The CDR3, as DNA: TGTGCCAGCAGCCCATTCCCCCACAGGGGCTCTTCCTACGAGCAGTACTTC.

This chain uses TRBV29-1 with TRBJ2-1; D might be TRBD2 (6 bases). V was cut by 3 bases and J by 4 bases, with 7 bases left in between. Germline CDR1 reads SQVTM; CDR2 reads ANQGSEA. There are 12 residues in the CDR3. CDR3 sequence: CSVDAGYNEQFF. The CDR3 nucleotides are TGCAGCGTTGATGCGGGATACAATGAGCAGTTCTTC.

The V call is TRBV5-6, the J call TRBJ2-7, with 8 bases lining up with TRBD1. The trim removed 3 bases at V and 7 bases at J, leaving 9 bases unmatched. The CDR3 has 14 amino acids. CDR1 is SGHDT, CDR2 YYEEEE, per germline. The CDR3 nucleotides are TGTGCCAGCAGCTATTGGAGGGGGACAGGTGAGCAGTACTTC. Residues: CASSYWRGTGEQYF.

CDR3: CASSQVGEETQYF. CDR3 nucleotide sequence: TGTGCCAGCAGCCAAGTAGGAGAAGAGACCCAGTACTTC. The J gene is TRBJ2-5, the V gene TRBV14, with D unresolved. From germline, CDR1 is SGHDN and CDR2 FVKESK. The V end lost 1 base, the J end lost 3 bases, and 6 bases lay between the germline ends. The CDR3 covers 13 residues. The whole variable domain, filled in from reference TRBV14 and TRBJ2-5, reads EAGVTQFPSHSVIEKGQTVTLRCDPISGHDNLYWYRRVMGKEIKFLLHFVKESKQDESGMPNNRFLAERTGGTYSTLKVQPAELEDSGVYFCASSQVGEETQYFGPGTRLLVL.

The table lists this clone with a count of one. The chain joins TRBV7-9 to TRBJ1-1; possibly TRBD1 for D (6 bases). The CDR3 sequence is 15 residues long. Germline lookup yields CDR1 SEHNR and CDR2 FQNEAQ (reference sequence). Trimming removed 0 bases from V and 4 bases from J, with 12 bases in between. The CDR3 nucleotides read TGTGCCAGCAGCTTAGCGAATTTAGGGGGCACTGAAGCTTTCTTT. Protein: CASSLANLGGTEAFF.

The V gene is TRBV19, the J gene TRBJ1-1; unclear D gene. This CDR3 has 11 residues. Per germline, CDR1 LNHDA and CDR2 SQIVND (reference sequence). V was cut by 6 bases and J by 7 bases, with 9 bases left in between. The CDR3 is CASRNYNEAFF. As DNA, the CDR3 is TGTGCCAGTAGGAACTACAATGAAGCTTTCTTT.

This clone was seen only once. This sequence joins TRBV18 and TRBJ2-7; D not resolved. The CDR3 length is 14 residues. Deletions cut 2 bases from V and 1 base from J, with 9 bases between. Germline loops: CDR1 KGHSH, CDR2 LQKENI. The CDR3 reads CASSPDILSYEQYF. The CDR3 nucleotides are TGTGCCAGCTCACCAGACATTCTTTCCTACGAGCAGTACTTC.

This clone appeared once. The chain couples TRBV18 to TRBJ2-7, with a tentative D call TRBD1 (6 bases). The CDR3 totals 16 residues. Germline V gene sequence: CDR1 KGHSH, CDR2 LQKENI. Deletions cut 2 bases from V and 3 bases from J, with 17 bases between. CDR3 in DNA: TGTGCCAGCTCACCAGAGACAGGCGGTGTTTACTACGAGCAGTACTTC. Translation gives CASSPETGGVYYEQYF.

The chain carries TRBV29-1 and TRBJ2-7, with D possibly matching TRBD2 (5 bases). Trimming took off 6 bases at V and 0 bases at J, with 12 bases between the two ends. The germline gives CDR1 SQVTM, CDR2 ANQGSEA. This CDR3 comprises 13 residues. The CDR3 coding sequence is TGCAGCGTCGCCGGACGGGACTCCTACGAGCAGTACTTC. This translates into CSVAGRDSYEQYF.

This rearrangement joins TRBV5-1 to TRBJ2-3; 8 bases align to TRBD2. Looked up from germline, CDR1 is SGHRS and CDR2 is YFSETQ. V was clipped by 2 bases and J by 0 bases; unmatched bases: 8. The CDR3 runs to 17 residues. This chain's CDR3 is CASSFGTSGGSTDTQYF. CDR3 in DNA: TGCGCCAGCAGCTTCGGAACTAGCGGAGGCAGCACAGATACGCAGTATTTT.

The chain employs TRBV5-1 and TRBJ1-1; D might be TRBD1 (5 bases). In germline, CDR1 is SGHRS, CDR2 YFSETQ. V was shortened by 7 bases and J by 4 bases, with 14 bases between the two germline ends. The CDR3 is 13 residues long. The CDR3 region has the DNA TGCGCCAGCCGCATACAGGAAGGCACTGAAGCTTTCTTT. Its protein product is CASRIQEGTEAFF.

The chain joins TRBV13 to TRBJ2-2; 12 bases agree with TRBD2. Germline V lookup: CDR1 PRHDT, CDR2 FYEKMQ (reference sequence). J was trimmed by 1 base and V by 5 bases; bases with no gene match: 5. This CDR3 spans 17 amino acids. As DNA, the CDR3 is TGTGCCAGCAGCCCCACGGGACTAGCGGGGAACACCGGGGAGCTGTTTTTT. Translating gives CASSPTGLAGNTGELFF.

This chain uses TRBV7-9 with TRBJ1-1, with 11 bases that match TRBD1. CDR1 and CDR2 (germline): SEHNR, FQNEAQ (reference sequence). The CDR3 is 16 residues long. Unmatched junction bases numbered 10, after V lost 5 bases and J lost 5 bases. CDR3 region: CASSGMTGQGGTEAFF. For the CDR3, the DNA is TGTGCCAGCAGCGGAATGACGGGACAGGGGGGGACTGAAGCTTTCTTT.

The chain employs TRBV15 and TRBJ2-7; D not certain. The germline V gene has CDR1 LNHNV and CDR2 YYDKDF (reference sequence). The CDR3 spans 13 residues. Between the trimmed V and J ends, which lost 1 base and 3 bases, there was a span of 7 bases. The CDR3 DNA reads TGTGCCACCAGCAGAGCGCGAAACTACGAGCAGTACTTC. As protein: CATSRARNYEQYF. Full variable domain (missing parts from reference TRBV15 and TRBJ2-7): DAMVIQNPRYQVTQFGKPVTLSCSQTLNHNVMYWYQQKSSQAPKLLFHYYDKDFNNEADTPDNFQSRRPNTSFCFLDIRSPGLGDTAMYLCATSRARNYEQYFGPGTRLTVT.

CDR3 region: CASSVSSNEQYF. The CDR3 DNA reads TGTGCCAGCAGCGTTAGTAGTAACGAGCAGTACTTC. V gene TRBV6-1 combines with J gene TRBJ2-7; D remains ambiguous. The CDR3 totals 12 residues. Germline CDR1 is MNHNS and CDR2 is SASEGT. The germline V and J ends were trimmed by 6 bases and 5 bases, with 11 bases remaining between them.

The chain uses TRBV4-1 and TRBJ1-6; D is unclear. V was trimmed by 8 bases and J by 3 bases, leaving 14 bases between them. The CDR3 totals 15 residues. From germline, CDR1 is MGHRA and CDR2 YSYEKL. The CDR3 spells CASATEGSYNSPLHF. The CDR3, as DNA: TGCGCCAGCGCCACGGAGGGCAGCTATAATTCACCCCTCCACTTT.

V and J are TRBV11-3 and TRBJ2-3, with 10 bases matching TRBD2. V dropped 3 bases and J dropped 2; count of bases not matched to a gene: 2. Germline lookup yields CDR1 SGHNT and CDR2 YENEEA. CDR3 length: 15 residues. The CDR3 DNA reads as TGTGCCAGCAGCTTTAGCGGGAGGATCACAGATACGCAGTATTTT. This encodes CASSFSGRITDTQYF.

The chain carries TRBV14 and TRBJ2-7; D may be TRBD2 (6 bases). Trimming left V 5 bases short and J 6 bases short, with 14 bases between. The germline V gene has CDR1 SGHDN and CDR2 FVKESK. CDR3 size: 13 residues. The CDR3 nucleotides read TGTGCCAGCAGCAATGCGCGGGAAGGCGAGCAGTACTTC. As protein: CASSNAREGEQYF. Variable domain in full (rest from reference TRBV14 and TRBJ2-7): EAGVTQFPSHSVIEKGQTVTLRCDPISGHDNLYWYRRVMGKEIKFLLHFVKESKQDESGMPNNRFLAERTGGTYSTLKVQPAELEDSGVYFCASSNAREGEQYFGPGTRLTVT.